This T cell receptor beta chain originates from a study of blood T cell repertoires in COVID-19. Original methodology: Cell counts per sample came from amplifying reference gene primers. Assay used: immunoSEQ multiplex PCR; TCRdb lists only in-frame clones, some missing. The DNA was the basis for D and trimming; V, J and clone size are from that table. In the table there are tens of thousands of clones, around 90% of which are singletons. Trimming shortened V by 2 bases and J by 5 bases, and 9 bases separated the two germline ends. There are 14 residues in the CDR3. Germline V gene sequence: CDR1 SGHDN, CDR2 FVKESK.

The chain joins TRBV14 to TRBJ2-2; D possibly corresponds to TRBD1 (5 bases). Sequenced input: peripheral blood. This TCR derives from a woman of 80 years or more with acute or convalescent COVID-19. The DNA of the CDR3 is TGTGCCAGCAGCCAACAAAGGGGTACCGGGGAGCTGTTTTTT. It yields the protein CASSQQRGTGELFF.